Here is one T cell receptor beta chain with its context. The antigen is not known. This entry is derived from a study of T cell responses to AZD1222 COVID-19 vaccine. General observations from the study: In a largely white British group with more females than males, clonal diversity was possibly underestimated. Baseline serology detected seropositivity in only six AZD1222 recipients. Reportedly, nearly half of unique spike TCRs recognized epitopes outside B.1.351/B.1.1.7 mutations.

The protocol was immunoSEQ multiplex PCR, while the TCRdb copy is restricted to in-frame clones and leaves out a portion. The table includes roughly 110,000 clones, 80% to 95% detected once. From germline, CDR1 is SNHLY and CDR2 FYNNEI. The CDR3 is 14 residues long. Trimming stripped 3 bases from V and 7 bases from J, with 13 bases between. Timing groups of about 4 and about 12 weeks for second doses were pooled. The material was peripheral blood, obtained 28 days after the second AZD1222 dose. This chain joins TRBV2 and TRBJ1-5, with a weak D call TRBD1 (5 bases). The clonotype comes from an adult who received the AZD1222 COVID-19 vaccine. CDR3 in amino acids: CASSEGPGGQPQHF. The CDR3 nucleotides are TGTGCCAGCAGTGAGGGACCTGGGGGACAGCCCCAGCATTTT. The full variable domain, completed using reference TRBV2 and TRBJ1-5, is EPEVTQTPSHQVTQMGQEVILRCVPISNHLYFYWYRQILGQKVEFLVSFYNNEISEKSEIFDDQFSVERPDGSNFTLKIRSTKLEDSAMYFCASSEGPGGQPQHFGDGTRLSIL.